The 18 T cell receptor beta chains below all came from one sample that was sequenced in a study of T cell responses to AZD1222 COVID-19 vaccine. TCRdb's copy holds only in-frame clones and misses some; the assay was immunoSEQ multiplex PCR. This table has 29,000 or so clones, over 90% appearing once. Sequences were derived from peripheral blood, sampled on day 0 of AZD1222 vaccination. These receptors were taken from an adult in good health.

The J gene is TRBJ1-1, the V gene TRBV30; possible D gene TRBD1, 6 bases. The CDR3 consists of 14 residues. Germline lookup yields CDR1 GTSNPN and CDR2 SVGIG (reference sequence). Trimming removed 3 bases from V and 5 bases from J, with 16 bases in between. The CDR3 loop reads CAWSGDRSRTEAFF. DNA for the CDR3: TGTGCCTGGAGCGGCGACAGGTCAAGGACTGAAGCTTTCTTT.

The count of this clone is one. The chain joins TRBV5-4 to TRBJ2-2; unclear D gene. The ends were cut back, 0 bases at V and 4 bases at J, with 4 bases in the middle. This CDR3 is 13 amino acids long. Germline loops: CDR1 SGHNT, CDR2 YYREEE (reference sequence). CDR3 coding DNA: TGTGCCAGCAGCTTGGTACGCACCGGGGAGCTGTTTTTT. Protein sequence: CASSLVRTGELFF.

This clone was detected only once. The chain links TRBV7-9 to TRBJ1-6, with TRBD1 identical over 8 bases. V was clipped by 5 bases and J by 7 bases; unmatched bases: 7. The CDR3 is 15 residues long. CDR1 and CDR2 from the germline V gene are SEHNR and FQNEAQ (reference sequence). The CDR3 sequence is CASSPLGQDNSPLHF. The CDR3 bases are TGTGCCAGCAGCCCATTGGGACAGGACAATTCACCCCTCCACTTT.

This clone was picked up one time. The rearrangement joins TRBV5-6 to TRBJ1-2; D not resolved. V shed 1 base and J shed 8 bases, with 15 bases lying between them. The CDR3 is made up of 14 amino acids. CDR1 and CDR2 (germline): SGHDT, YYEEEE. The CDR3 DNA reads TGTGCCAGCAGCTTGCAGTTGTTATTTTCAGGCTACACCTTC. This sequence encodes CASSLQLLFSGYTF.

The chain is built from TRBV5-6 and TRBJ1-2; D remains ambiguous. CDR3 length equals 14 residues. The V gene lost 1 base and the J gene lost 8 bases, with 15 bases spanning the gap. CDR1 is SGHDT, CDR2 YYEEEE, per germline. In DNA, the CDR3 is TGTGCCAGCAGCTTGTGGGCAGGCTCGTTCGGCTACACCTTC. It translates to CASSLWAGSFGYTF. Combining the CDR3 with reference TRBV5-6 and TRBJ1-2 gives the whole variable domain DAGVTQSPTHLIKTRGQQVTLRCSPKSGHDTVSWYQQALGQGPQFIFQYYEEEERQRGNFPDRFSGHQFPNYSSELNVNALLLGDSALYLCASSLWAGSFGYTFGSGTRLTVV.

Here the CDR3 reads CASGTLRGNQPQHF. CDR3 DNA sequence: TGTGCCAGCGGAACCTTAAGGGGTAATCAGCCCCAGCATTTT. This chain links TRBV6-5 with TRBJ1-5; maybe TRBD1 (5 bases). Trimming left V 8 bases short and J 4 bases short, with 15 bases between. The CDR3 consists of 14 residues. The V gene's germline CDR1 is MNHEY and CDR2 SVGAGI.

This chain connects TRBV5-1 to TRBJ2-6; D ambiguous. Trimming shortened V by 4 bases and J by 2 bases, and 7 bases separated the two germline ends. Germline CDR1 reads SGHRS; CDR2 reads YFSETQ. This CDR3 contains 14 residues. The CDR3 DNA sequence: TGCGCCAGCAGCCGGAGTACTGGGGCCAACGTCCTGACTTTC. It codes for CASSRSTGANVLTF. Filled out from reference TRBV5-1 and TRBJ2-6, the complete variable domain reads KAGVTQTPRYLIKTRGQQVTLSCSPISGHRSVSWYQQTPGQGLQFLFEYFSETQRNKGNFPGRFSGRQFSNSRSEMNVSTLELGDSALYLCASSRSTGANVLTFGAGSRLTVL.

The genes are TRBV7-6 and TRBJ2-2; 10 nucleotides match TRBD1. The germline gives CDR1 SGHVS, CDR2 FNYEAQ. CDR3 length: 15 amino acids. V lost 5 bases and J lost 6; bases outside the gene matches: 6. CDR3 loop: CASSLRQGAAGELFF. The CDR3 nucleotides are TGTGCCAGCAGCCTGAGACAGGGGGCTGCCGGGGAGCTGTTTTTT.

The chain employs TRBV20-1 and TRBJ1-2, with D uncertain. This CDR3 spans 11 amino acids. Trimming took 8 bases from V and 8 from J, leaving 15 bases between them. In germline, CDR1 is DFQATT, CDR2 SNEGSKA (reference sequence). The CDR3: CSWAPVGGYTF. CDR3 coding DNA: TGCAGTTGGGCGCCGGTTGGCGGCTACACCTTC.

The V and J genes are TRBV7-9 and TRBJ1-4; TRBD1 might be the D (5 bases). CDR1 SEHNR and CDR2 FQNEAQ come from the germline V gene (reference sequence). CDR3 length equals 15 residues. V lost 2 bases and J lost 6, with 13 bases in between. CDR3 DNA: TGTGCCAGCAGCTTAAGGGTTGGGGGTCATGAAAAACTGTTTTTT. Protein: CASSLRVGGHEKLFF.

The chain is built from TRBV5-1 and TRBJ2-3; D is undetermined. Germline V CDR1 and CDR2: SGHRS, YFSETQ. The CDR3 totals 14 residues. V shed 0 bases and J shed 2 bases, with 7 bases lying between them. The CDR3 bases are TGCGCCAGCAGCTTGGGGGCAGTCACAGATACGCAGTATTTT. It translates to CASSLGAVTDTQYF.

The rearrangement links TRBV12-3 or TRBV12-4 to TRBJ2-7; D is possibly TRBD1 or TRBD2 (5 bases each). The CDR3 has 12 residues. Trimming cost V 8 bases and J 4 bases, with 12 bases left between them. CDR3 sequence: CASGLEGYEQYF. Written as DNA, the CDR3 is TGTGCCAGCGGACTCGAGGGGTACGAGCAGTACTTC.

This chain joins TRBV5-4 and TRBJ1-2, with unresolved D. Germline assignment: CDR1 SGHNT and CDR2 YYREEE (reference sequence). Between the trimmed V and J ends, which lost 3 bases and 2 bases, there was a span of 8 bases. The CDR3 runs 13 residues. The CDR3 region has the DNA TGTGCCAGCAGCTCGGGATTCAACTATGGCTACACCTTC. This sequence encodes CASSSGFNYGYTF.

This sequence joins TRBV3-1 (or the pseudogene TRBV3-2) and TRBJ2-6; D remains ambiguous. The CDR3 sequence is 14 residues long. Germline V lookup: CDR1 LGHDT, CDR2 YNNKEL (reference sequence). V dropped 5 bases and J dropped 0 bases, with 5 bases sitting between them. The CDR3 region is CASSWISGANVLTF. DNA of the CDR3: TGTGCCAGCAGCTGGATCTCTGGGGCCAACGTCCTGACTTTC.

The chain joins TRBV18 to TRBJ1-2; no firm D call. Deletions cut 0 bases from V and 2 bases from J, with 4 bases between. The CDR3 extends over 13 amino acids. From germline, CDR1 is KGHSH and CDR2 LQKENI. The CDR3 here is CASSPPDNYGYTF. For the CDR3, the DNA is TGTGCCAGCTCACCACCGGACAACTATGGCTACACCTTC.

The chain has TRBV30 and TRBJ2-1; no firm D call. Germline V gene data show CDR1 as GTSNPN and CDR2 as SVGIG (reference sequence). The V end was cut by 0 bases, the J end by 6 bases, with 3 bases between. This CDR3 is built from 11 residues. The CDR3 DNA sequence: TGTGCCTGGAGTGTGAGCAATGAGCAGTTCTTC. Encoded protein: CAWSVSNEQFF.

The chain is built from TRBV9 and TRBJ2-3, with D uncertain. Germline V gene sequence: CDR1 SGDLS, CDR2 YYNGEE. The CDR3 sequence is 15 residues long. V lost 0 bases to trimming and J lost 1 base, with 9 bases between them. CDR3 sequence reads: CASSVGGRGTDTQYF. The CDR3 DNA reads as TGTGCCAGCAGCGTAGGCGGTCGGGGCACAGATACGCAGTATTTT. Filled out from reference TRBV9 and TRBJ2-3, the complete variable domain reads DSGVTQTPKHLITATGQRVTLRCSPRSGDLSVYWYQQSLDQGLQFLIQYYNGEERAKGNILERFSAQQFPDLHSELNLSSLELGDSALYFCASSVGGRGTDTQYFGPGTRLTVL.

The chain links TRBV28 to TRBJ1-5; a weak D match, TRBD1 (6 bases). The V gene's germline CDR1 is MDHEN and CDR2 SYDVKM. CDR3 size: 15 residues. V lost 5 bases to trimming and J lost 5 bases, with 16 bases between them. The CDR3 DNA follows: TGTGCCAGCAGTATAAACAGGGATCTATATCAGCCCCAGCATTTT. Translation gives CASSINRDLYQPQHF.